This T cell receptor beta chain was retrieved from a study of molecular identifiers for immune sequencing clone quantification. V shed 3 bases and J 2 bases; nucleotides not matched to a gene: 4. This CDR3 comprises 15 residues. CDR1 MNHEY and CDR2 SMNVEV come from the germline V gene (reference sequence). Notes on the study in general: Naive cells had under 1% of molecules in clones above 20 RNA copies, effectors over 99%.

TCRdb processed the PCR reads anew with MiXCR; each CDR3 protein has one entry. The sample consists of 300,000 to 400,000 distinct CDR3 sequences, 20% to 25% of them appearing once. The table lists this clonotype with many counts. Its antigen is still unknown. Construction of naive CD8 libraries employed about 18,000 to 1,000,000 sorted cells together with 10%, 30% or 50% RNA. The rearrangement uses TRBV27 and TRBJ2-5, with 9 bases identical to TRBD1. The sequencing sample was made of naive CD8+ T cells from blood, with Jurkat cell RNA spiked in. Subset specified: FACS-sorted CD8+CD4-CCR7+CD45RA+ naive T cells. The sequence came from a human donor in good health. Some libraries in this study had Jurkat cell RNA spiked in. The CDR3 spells CASSLDRGGQETQYF. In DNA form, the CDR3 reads TGTGCCAGCAGTTTGGACAGGGGAGGTCAAGAGACCCAGTACTTC.